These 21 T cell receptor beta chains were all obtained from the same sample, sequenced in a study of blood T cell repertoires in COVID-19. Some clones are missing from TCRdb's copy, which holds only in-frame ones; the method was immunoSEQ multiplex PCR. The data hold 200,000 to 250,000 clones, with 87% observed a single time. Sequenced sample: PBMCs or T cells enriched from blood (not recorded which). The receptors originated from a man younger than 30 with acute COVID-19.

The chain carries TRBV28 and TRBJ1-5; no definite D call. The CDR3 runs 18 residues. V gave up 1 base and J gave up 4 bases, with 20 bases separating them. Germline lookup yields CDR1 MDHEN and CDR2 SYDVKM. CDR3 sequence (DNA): TGTGCCAGCAGTTTATCAGGCTTTCGTACAGAAAGAAATCAGCCCCAGCATTTT. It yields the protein CASSLSGFRTERNQPQHF.

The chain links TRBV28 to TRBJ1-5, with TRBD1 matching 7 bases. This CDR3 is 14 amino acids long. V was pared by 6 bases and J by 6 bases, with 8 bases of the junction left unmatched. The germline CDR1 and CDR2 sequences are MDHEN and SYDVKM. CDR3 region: CASSQGGGGQPQHF. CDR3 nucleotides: TGTGCCAGCAGCCAGGGGGGTGGGGGTCAGCCCCAGCATTTT.

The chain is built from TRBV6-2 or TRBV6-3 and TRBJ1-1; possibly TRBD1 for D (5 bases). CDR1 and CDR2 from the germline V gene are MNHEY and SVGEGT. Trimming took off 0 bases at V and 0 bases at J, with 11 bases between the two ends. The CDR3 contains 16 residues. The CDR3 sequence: CASSYSRTFLNTEAFF. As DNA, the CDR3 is TGTGCCAGCAGTTACTCTCGGACATTCTTGAACACTGAAGCTTTCTTT.

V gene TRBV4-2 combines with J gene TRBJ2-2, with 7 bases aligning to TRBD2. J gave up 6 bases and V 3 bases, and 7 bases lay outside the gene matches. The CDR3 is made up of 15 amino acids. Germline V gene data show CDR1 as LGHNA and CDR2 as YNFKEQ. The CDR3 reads CASSQVLASPGELFF. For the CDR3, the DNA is TGTGCCAGCAGCCAGGTACTAGCGTCACCCGGGGAGCTGTTTTTT.

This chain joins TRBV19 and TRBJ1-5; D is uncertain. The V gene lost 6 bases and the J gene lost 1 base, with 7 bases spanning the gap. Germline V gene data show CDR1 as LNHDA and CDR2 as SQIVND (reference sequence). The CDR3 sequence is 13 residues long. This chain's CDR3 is CASSPNSNQPQHF. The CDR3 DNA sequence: TGTGCCAGTAGCCCTAACAGCAATCAGCCCCAGCATTTT.

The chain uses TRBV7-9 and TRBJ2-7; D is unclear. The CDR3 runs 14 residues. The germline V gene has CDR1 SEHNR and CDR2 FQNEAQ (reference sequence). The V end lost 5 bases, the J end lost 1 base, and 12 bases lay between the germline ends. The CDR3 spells CASSPPGESYEQYF. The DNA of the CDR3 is TGTGCCAGCAGCCCCCCCGGAGAGTCCTACGAGCAGTACTTC.

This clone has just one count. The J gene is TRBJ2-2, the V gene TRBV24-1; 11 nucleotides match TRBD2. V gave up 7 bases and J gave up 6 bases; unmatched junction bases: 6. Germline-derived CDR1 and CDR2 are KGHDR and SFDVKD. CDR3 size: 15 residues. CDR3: CATRPGLAESGELFF. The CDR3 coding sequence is TGTGCCACCAGACCGGGACTAGCGGAGTCCGGGGAGCTGTTTTTT.

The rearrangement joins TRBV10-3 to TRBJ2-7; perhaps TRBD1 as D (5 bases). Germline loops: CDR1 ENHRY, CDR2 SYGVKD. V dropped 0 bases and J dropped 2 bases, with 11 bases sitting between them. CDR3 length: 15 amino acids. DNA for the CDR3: TGTGCCATCAGTGAGTCGTCAGGGCGGACCTACGAGCAGTACTTC. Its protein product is CAISESSGRTYEQYF.

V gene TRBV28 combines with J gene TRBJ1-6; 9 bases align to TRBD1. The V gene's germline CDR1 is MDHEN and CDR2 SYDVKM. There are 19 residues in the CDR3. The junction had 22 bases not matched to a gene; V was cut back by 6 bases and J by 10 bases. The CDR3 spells CASSPLPGQGTSGYSPLHF. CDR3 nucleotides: TGTGCCAGCAGCCCGCTTCCGGGACAGGGAACTAGTGGGTACTCACCCCTCCACTTT.

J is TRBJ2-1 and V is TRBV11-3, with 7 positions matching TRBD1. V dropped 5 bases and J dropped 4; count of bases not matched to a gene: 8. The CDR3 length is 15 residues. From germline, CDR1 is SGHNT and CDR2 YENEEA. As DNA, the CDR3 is TGTGCCAGCAGCAGGGGACAGATATTTTACAATGAGCAGTTCTTC. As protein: CASSRGQIFYNEQFF.

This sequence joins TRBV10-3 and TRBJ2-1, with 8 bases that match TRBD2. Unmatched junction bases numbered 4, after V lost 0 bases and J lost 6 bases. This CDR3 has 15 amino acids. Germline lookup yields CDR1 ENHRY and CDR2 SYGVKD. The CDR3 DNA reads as TGTGCCATCAGTGAGTCTACTAGCGGCCGCAATGAGCAGTTCTTC. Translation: CAISESTSGRNEQFF.

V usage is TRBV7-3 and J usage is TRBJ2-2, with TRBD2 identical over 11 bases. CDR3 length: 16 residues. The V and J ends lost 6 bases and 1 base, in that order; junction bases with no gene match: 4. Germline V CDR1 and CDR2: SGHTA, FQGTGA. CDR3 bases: TGTGCCAGCAGGGACGGACTAGCGGGGAACACCGGGGAGCTGTTTTTT. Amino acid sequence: CASRDGLAGNTGELFF.

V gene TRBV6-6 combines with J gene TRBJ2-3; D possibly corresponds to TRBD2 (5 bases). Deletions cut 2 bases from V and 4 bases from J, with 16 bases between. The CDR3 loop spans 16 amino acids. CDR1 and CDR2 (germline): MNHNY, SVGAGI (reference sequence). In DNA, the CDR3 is TGTGCCAGCAGTTACCCTGATACGAACGGGGCAGATACGCAGTATTTT. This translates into CASSYPDTNGADTQYF.

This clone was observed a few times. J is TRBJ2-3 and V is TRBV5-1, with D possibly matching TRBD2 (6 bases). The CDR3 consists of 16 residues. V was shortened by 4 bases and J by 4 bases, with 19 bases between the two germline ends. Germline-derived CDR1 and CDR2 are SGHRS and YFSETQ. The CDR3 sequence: CASSPPVGGGSDTQYF. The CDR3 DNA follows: TGCGCCAGCAGCCCCCCAGTTGGGGGAGGATCAGATACGCAGTATTTT.

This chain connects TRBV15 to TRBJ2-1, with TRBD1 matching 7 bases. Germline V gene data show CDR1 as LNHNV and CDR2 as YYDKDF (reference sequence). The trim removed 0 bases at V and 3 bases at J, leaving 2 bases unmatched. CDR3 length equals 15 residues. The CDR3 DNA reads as TGTGCCACCAGCAGAGAACAGGGGTTCTACAATGAGCAGTTCTTC. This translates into CATSREQGFYNEQFF.

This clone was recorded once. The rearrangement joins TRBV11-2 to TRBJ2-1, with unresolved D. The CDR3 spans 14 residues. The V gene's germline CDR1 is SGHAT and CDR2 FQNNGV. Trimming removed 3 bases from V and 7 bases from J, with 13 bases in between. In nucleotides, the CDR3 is TGTGCCAGCAGCTTGGCAGGTAGAATTAATGAGCAGTTCTTC. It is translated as CASSLAGRINEQFF.

CDR3 loop: CASSRDIGGTEAFF. Here the CDR3 DNA reads TGTGCCAGCAGTAGGGACATCGGGGGGACTGAAGCTTTCTTT. The V gene is TRBV7-2, the J gene TRBJ1-1; D possibly corresponds to TRBD1 (6 bases). Germline loops: CDR1 SGHTA, CDR2 FQGNSA. The CDR3 contains 14 residues. V lost 6 bases, J lost 5 bases, and 16 bases lay in between.

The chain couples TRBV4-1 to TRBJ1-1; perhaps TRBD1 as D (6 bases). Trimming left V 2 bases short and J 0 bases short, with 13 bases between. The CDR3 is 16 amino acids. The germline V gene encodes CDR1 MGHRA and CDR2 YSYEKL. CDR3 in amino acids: CASSQIVRGMNTEAFF. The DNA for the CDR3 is TGCGCCAGCAGCCAAATCGTGAGGGGGATGAACACTGAAGCTTTCTTT.

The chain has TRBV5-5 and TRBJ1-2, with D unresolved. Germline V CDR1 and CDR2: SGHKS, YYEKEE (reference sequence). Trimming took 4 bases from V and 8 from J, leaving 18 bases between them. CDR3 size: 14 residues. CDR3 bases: TGTGCCAGCAGCACGGCGGATCCCGGCCGGGGCTACACCTTC. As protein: CASSTADPGRGYTF. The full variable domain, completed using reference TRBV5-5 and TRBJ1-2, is DAGVTQSPTHLIKTRGQQVTLRCSPISGHKSVSWYQQVLGQGPQFIFQYYEKEERGRGNFPDRFSARQFPNYSSELNVNALLLGDSALYLCASSTADPGRGYTFGSGTRLTVV.

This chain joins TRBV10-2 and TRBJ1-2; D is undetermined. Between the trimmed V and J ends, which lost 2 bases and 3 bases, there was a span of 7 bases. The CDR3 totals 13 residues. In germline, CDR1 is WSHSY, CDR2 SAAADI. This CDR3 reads CASSEGRDYGYTF. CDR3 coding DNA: TGCGCCAGCAGTGAGGGGCGAGACTATGGCTACACCTTC.

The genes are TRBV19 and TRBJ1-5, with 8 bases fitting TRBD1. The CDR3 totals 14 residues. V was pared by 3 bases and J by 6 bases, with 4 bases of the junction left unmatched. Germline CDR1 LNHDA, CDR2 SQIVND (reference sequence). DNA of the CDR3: TGTGCCAGTAGTATGACAGGGGCTCTTCAGCCCCAGCATTTT. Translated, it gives CASSMTGALQPQHF.